The 30 T cell receptor beta chains reported below all come from one sample, sequenced in a study of cytomegalovirus exposure and HLA in healthy donors. The PCR made use of 60 Vbeta and 13 Jbeta primers. Measured with immunoSEQ multiplex PCR; TCRdb has only the in-frame clones, and not every one. Of 70,000 to 90,000 clones listed, roughly 82% are singletons. Sequencing was done on a sample of PBMCs. These receptors came from a male donor in good health and CMV-seropositive.

V usage is TRBV11-3 and J usage is TRBJ2-7; D is possibly TRBD1 (5 bases). This CDR3 contains 15 residues. Germline loops: CDR1 SGHNT, CDR2 YENEEA. Trimming shortened V by 2 bases and J by 3 bases, and 14 bases separated the two germline ends. CDR3 bases: TGTGCCAGCAGCTTACAAACAGGCCCCCTCTACGAGCAGTACTTC. It is translated as CASSLQTGPLYEQYF. Looking up the rest from reference TRBV11-3 and TRBJ2-7 gives the full variable domain: EAGVVQSPRYKIIEKKQPVAFWCNPISGHNTLYWYLQNLGQGPELLIRYENEEAVDDSQLPKDRFSAERLKGVDSTLKIQPAELGDSAVYLCASSLQTGPLYEQYFGPGTRLTVT.

This chain uses TRBV5-1 with TRBJ2-1; 8 bases agree with TRBD2. This CDR3 region has 13 residues. The ends lost 4 bases at V and 9 bases at J; junction bases unmatched: 6. The germline V gene has CDR1 SGHRS and CDR2 YFSETQ. CDR3 in DNA: TGCGCCAGCAGCACCAGACTAGCGCCTGAGCAGTTCTTC. Translation gives CASSTRLAPEQFF.

This clone was observed a few times. Germline is not matched at one junction end, which may reflect a read error. The V call is TRBV7-9, the J call TRBJ2-7; D is unresolved. The CDR3 sequence is 14 residues long. Germline V CDR1 and CDR2: SEHNR, FQNEAQ (reference sequence). CDR3 residues: CSSSHPETLYEQYF. The DNA of the CDR3 is TGTTCCAGCAGCCACCCGGAGACCCTCTACGAGCAGTACTTC.

The chain uses TRBV7-3 and TRBJ2-2, with D perhaps matching TRBD1 (5 bases). Germline CDR1 is SGHTA and CDR2 is FQGTGA. Deletions cut 4 bases from V and 4 bases from J, with 13 bases between. The CDR3 has 15 amino acids. CDR3 region: CASSSPTATTGELFF. The CDR3 DNA follows: TGTGCCAGCAGCTCCCCGACAGCAACCACCGGGGAGCTGTTTTTT.

The chain joins TRBV12-5 to TRBJ1-1; TRBD1 matches at 8 bases. CDR3 length: 12 amino acids. The V gene end was trimmed by 6 bases and the J gene end by 7 bases; junction bases not matched to a gene: 4. Germline V gene data show CDR1 as LGHNT and CDR2 as FRNRAP. The CDR3 sequence: CASGIGQGEAFF. The CDR3 nucleotides are TGTGCTAGTGGAATCGGACAGGGTGAAGCTTTCTTT.

The chain joins TRBV4-1 to TRBJ2-1; TRBD1 aligns across 8 bases. With 1 base clipped from V and 5 bases from J, the junction kept 10 bases outside the gene matches. Germline lookup yields CDR1 MGHRA and CDR2 YSYEKL. CDR3 length: 17 residues. The CDR3 loop reads CASSQVALTGVNNEQFF. The CDR3 DNA reads TGCGCCAGCAGCCAAGTCGCCTTGACAGGGGTGAACAATGAGCAGTTCTTC.

Regarding this clone: One end of the junction does not line up with germline, which may come from a read error. This CDR3 is also generated by other DNA sequences in the sample. The CDR3: CASARLGQGRADTQYF. CDR3 sequence (DNA): TGCGCTAGTGCCCGGCTGGGACAGGGGAGAGCAGATACGCAGTATTTT. V is TRBV12-5 and J is TRBJ2-3; 10 nucleotides agree with TRBD1. Germline assignment: CDR1 LGHNT and CDR2 FRNRAP. This CDR3 is built from 16 residues.

The rearrangement joins TRBV18 to TRBJ1-5; TRBD1 aligns across 7 bases. Losses at the gene ends were 0 bases for V and 2 bases for J; bases not matched to a gene: 10. There are 18 residues in the CDR3. The germline V gene has CDR1 KGHSH and CDR2 LQKENI. The CDR3, as DNA: TGTGCCAGCTCACCACCGAATGGACGGCAGGGGGGCAATCAGCCCCAGCATTTT. Translation: CASSPPNGRQGGNQPQHF. The full variable domain, rest sourced from reference TRBV18 and TRBJ1-5, is NAGVMQNPRHLVRRRGQEARLRCSPMKGHSHVYWYRQLPEEGLKFMVYLQKENIIDESGMPKERFSAEFPKEGPSILRIQQVVRGDSAAYFCASSPPNGRQGGNQPQHFGDGTRLSIL.

This clone came up once. The V and J genes are TRBV5-1 and TRBJ2-1; the match to TRBD2 covers 12 bases. The V and J ends lost 3 bases and 9 bases, in that order; junction bases with no gene match: 10. CDR1 is SGHRS and CDR2 is YFSETQ in the germline V gene. The CDR3 runs to 16 residues. The CDR3 nucleotides read TGCGCCAGCAGCTCCCGCAGGACTAGCGGGGAAGGTGAGCAGTTCTTC. It yields the protein CASSSRRTSGEGEQFF. The whole variable domain, filled in from reference TRBV5-1 and TRBJ2-1, reads KAGVTQTPRYLIKTRGQQVTLSCSPISGHRSVSWYQQTPGQGLQFLFEYFSETQRNKGNFPGRFSGRQFSNSRSEMNVSTLELGDSALYLCASSSRRTSGEGEQFFGPGTRLTVL.

This clone was recorded once. This chain links TRBV7-6 with TRBJ2-1, with 9 bases fitting TRBD2. Germline CDR1 is SGHVS and CDR2 is FNYEAQ. The length of the CDR3 is 16 residues. J lost 4 bases, V lost 0 bases, and 4 bases had no gene match. Here the CDR3 reads CASSLAPAGGYNEQFF. In DNA, the CDR3 is TGTGCCAGCAGCTTAGCCCCAGCGGGGGGTTACAATGAGCAGTTCTTC.

The chain uses TRBV10-3 and TRBJ2-1; D is uncertain. The germline V gene has CDR1 ENHRY and CDR2 SYGVKD. V was pared by 7 bases and J by 2 bases, with 9 bases between. This CDR3 comprises 13 residues. CDR3 amino acids: CAITPGPYNEQFF. The CDR3 coding sequence is TGTGCCATCACACCTGGGCCCTACAATGAGCAGTTCTTC.

The chain recombines TRBV7-6 with TRBJ2-1; D is undetermined. This CDR3 contains 14 residues. V was cut by 1 base and J by 9 bases, with 13 bases left in between. CDR1 is SGHVS and CDR2 is FNYEAQ in the germline V gene. The CDR3 spells CASSLETRGGEQFF. CDR3 coding DNA: TGTGCCAGCAGCTTAGAAACTCGAGGCGGTGAGCAGTTCTTC.

This clone has more than one count but fewer than ten. This sequence joins TRBV6-7 and TRBJ2-5, with 10 bases identical to TRBD1. TRBV6-7 is marked as an open reading frame, function uncertain. The J segment lost 5 bases and the V segment lost 8 bases, leaving 8 bases of the junction unmatched. The CDR3 has 14 amino acids. The CDR3 coding sequence is TGTGCCAGCGGGACAGGGGATGTGAATGAGACCCAGTACTTC. It codes for CASGTGDVNETQYF.

This chain joins TRBV5-5 and TRBJ1-1; a possible D gene is TRBD1 (6 bases). The ends were cut back, 3 bases at V and 3 bases at J, with 12 bases in the middle. The germline V gene has CDR1 SGHKS and CDR2 YYEKEE (reference sequence). CDR3 length equals 14 residues. The CDR3 loop reads CASSSGGRDTEAFF. The DNA of the CDR3 is TGTGCCAGCAGCTCCGGGGGGCGCGACACTGAAGCTTTCTTT.

This clone was observed a handful of times. This chain connects TRBV18 to TRBJ1-2; D not resolved. The CDR3 is 15 amino acids. Germline CDR1 and CDR2: KGHSH and LQKENI. The V end lost 1 base, the J end lost 2 bases, and 11 bases lay between the germline ends. DNA of the CDR3: TGTGCCAGCTCACCACAGGGAGCGCAAAACTATGGCTACACCTTC. It translates to CASSPQGAQNYGYTF.

The chain employs TRBV14 and TRBJ2-7; 9 bases are shared with TRBD1. CDR3 length equals 17 residues. V lost 0 bases, J lost 2 bases, and 8 bases stayed unmatched. The germline V gene has CDR1 SGHDN and CDR2 FVKESK. The CDR3 DNA reads as TGTGCCAGCAGCCAAGATATGGTCGGGACAGGGCCCTACGAGCAGTACTTC. Protein product: CASSQDMVGTGPYEQYF.

This chain joins TRBV27 and TRBJ2-5; D is unresolved. V lost 4 bases, J lost 4 bases, and 10 bases lay in between. CDR1 MNHEY and CDR2 SMNVEV come from the germline V gene (reference sequence). The CDR3 is 13 residues long. This CDR3 is CASSSAGVETQYF. CDR3 nucleotide sequence: TGTGCCAGCAGTTCGGCAGGCGTAGAGACCCAGTACTTC.

This clone has a handful of counts. V is TRBV13 and J is TRBJ2-7; TRBD1 matches 9 bases. CDR1 PRHDT and CDR2 FYEKMQ come from the germline V gene (reference sequence). The J segment lost 2 bases and the V segment lost 3 bases, leaving 5 bases of the junction unmatched. The CDR3 sequence is 15 residues long. Written as DNA, the CDR3 is TGTGCCAGCAGCTTCTTGGGACAGGGTCCCTACGAGCAGTACTTC. This translates into CASSFLGQGPYEQYF.

This clone appeared a few times. The chain recombines TRBV2 with TRBJ1-6; 10 positions agree with TRBD1. The V gene end was trimmed by 8 bases and the J gene end by 9 bases; junction bases not matched to a gene: 7. Looked up from germline, CDR1 is SNHLY and CDR2 is FYNNEI. The CDR3 spans 14 residues. The CDR3 loop is CASAGGQGGSPLHF. The CDR3 DNA reads as TGTGCCAGCGCAGGCGGACAGGGGGGTTCACCCCTCCACTTT.

This chain uses TRBV7-8 with TRBJ2-1; maybe TRBD2 (6 bases). Deletions cut 0 bases from V and 11 bases from J, with 14 bases between. CDR1 SGHVS and CDR2 FQNEAQ come from the germline V gene. The CDR3 runs to 14 residues. The CDR3 DNA is TGTGCCAGCAGCTTAGCAGGCGCGGGAACAAAGCAGTTCTTC. Translation: CASSLAGAGTKQFF. The full variable domain, with the rest looked up from reference TRBV7-8 and TRBJ2-1, is GAGVSQSPRYKVAKRGQDVALRCDPISGHVSLFWYQQALGQGPEFLTYFQNEAQLDKSGLPSDRFFAERPEGSVSTLKIQRTQQEDSAVYLCASSLAGAGTKQFFGPGTRLTVL.

The chain joins TRBV18 to TRBJ2-3; D remains ambiguous. Germline V gene lookup returns CDR1 KGHSH and CDR2 LQKENI. The CDR3 contains 16 residues. V was clipped by 0 bases and J by 3 bases, with 13 bases between them. CDR3 bases: TGTGCCAGCTCACCACCGAATTCAGGCTTTACAGATACGCAGTATTTT. This encodes CASSPPNSGFTDTQYF.

The DNA for the CDR3 is TGTGCCAGCAGTCTCAGGGCGGGGACTGAAGCTTTCTTT. Amino acids: CASSLRAGTEAFF. V usage is TRBV27 and J usage is TRBJ1-1; perhaps TRBD1 as D (5 bases). The CDR3 has 13 residues. The V end was cut by 5 bases, the J end by 5 bases, with 12 bases between. CDR1 and CDR2 (germline): MNHEY, SMNVEV (reference sequence).

This chain joins TRBV19 and TRBJ2-7; possible D gene TRBD1, 6 bases. V was cut by 6 bases and J by 3 bases, with 12 bases left in between. CDR1 is LNHDA, CDR2 SQIVND, per germline (reference sequence). The CDR3 is 13 amino acids. CDR3 region: CASSRGRGYEQYF. The CDR3 DNA is TGTGCCAGTAGCCGGGGCAGGGGCTACGAGCAGTACTTC.

V is TRBV19 and J is TRBJ1-2; possibly TRBD1 for D (6 bases). Trimming took 5 bases from V and 4 from J, leaving 20 bases between them. CDR3 length equals 16 residues. Germline V CDR1 and CDR2: LNHDA, SQIVND (reference sequence). This CDR3 is CASSQGQLHFSYGYTF. CDR3 sequence (DNA): TGTGCCAGTAGTCAAGGACAGCTCCATTTTTCCTATGGCTACACCTTC.

The CDR3 nucleotides are TGTGCCAGCAGCCCCCGGGAGGTAGACTACGAGCAGTACTTC. This codes for CASSPREVDYEQYF. The chain couples TRBV11-3 to TRBJ2-7, with TRBD2 matching over 7 bases. The CDR3 has 14 amino acids. Germline CDR1 SGHNT, CDR2 YENEEA. V dropped 5 bases and J dropped 3; count of bases not matched to a gene: 7.

Of note for this clone: Germline and junction disagree at one end, which may indicate a read error. The gene calls are TRBV9 and TRBJ2-1; D might be TRBD2 (5 bases). There are 16 residues in the CDR3. Germline assignment: CDR1 SGDLS and CDR2 YYNGEE. CDR3: CASSARVAVTGNEQLF. The CDR3 DNA is TGTGCCAGCAGCGCGCGGGTTGCTGTAACCGGCAATGAGCAGCTCTTC.

The V call is TRBV7-9, the J call TRBJ2-7, with 7 positions matching TRBD2. The CDR3 sequence is 14 residues long. Unmatched junction bases numbered 3, after V lost 1 base and J lost 3 bases. Germline CDR1 is SEHNR and CDR2 is FQNEAQ (reference sequence). CDR3 DNA: TGTGCCAGCAGCTTAGTCGGGGGGAACTACGAGCAGTACTTC. Its translation is CASSLVGGNYEQYF.

The V gene is TRBV19, the J gene TRBJ1-4; D is unresolved. CDR1 and CDR2 from the germline V gene are LNHDA and SQIVND (reference sequence). V was shortened by 7 bases and J by 2 bases, with 14 bases between the two germline ends. The CDR3 is 15 residues long. CDR3 amino acids: CASTPQGRTNEKLFF. Written as DNA, the CDR3 is TGTGCCAGTACCCCCCAAGGGAGGACTAATGAAAAACTGTTTTTT.

V usage is TRBV25-1 and J usage is TRBJ1-1, with unresolved D. V was clipped by 7 bases and J by 1 base, with 4 bases between them. Germline V gene sequence: CDR1 MGHDK, CDR2 SYGVNS. The CDR3 has 11 amino acids. CDR3 loop: CASTGNTEAFF. In nucleotides, the CDR3 is TGTGCCAGCACAGGGAACACTGAAGCTTTCTTT.

J is TRBJ2-1 and V is TRBV7-3, with 15 bases identical to TRBD2. CDR3 length equals 19 residues. CDR1 SGHTA and CDR2 FQGTGA come from the germline V gene. V lost 2 bases and J lost 4; bases outside the gene matches: 9. For the CDR3, the DNA is TGTGCCAGCAGCTTAGACGGGGGGACTAGCGGGGGGATTTACAATGAGCAGTTCTTC. Translation: CASSLDGGTSGGIYNEQFF.